This TCR beta chain was recorded in a study of blood T cells in healthy people across ages. Next came a second PCR, run for about 6 to 12 cycles, which used a sample-barcoded 5' primer along with a J-beta primer mix. Each cDNA molecule was tagged by a template-switch adaptor that had 12 random nucleotides. TCRdb analysed the 5' RACE reads with MiXCR anew, one entry per CDR3 protein. The sample carries roughly 1,800,000 distinct CDR3 sequences, roughly 52% recorded once. This clonotype was counted only a few times. What it recognizes is unknown. Study-wide results and caveats: Across the age range, TCR beta diversity per million T cells fell in a roughly linear way.

The CDR3 totals 13 residues. CDR1 and CDR2 (germline): LNHNV, YYDKDF (reference sequence). This receptor was taken from a woman in her 40s in good health. The genes are TRBV15 and TRBJ2-5; D is ambiguous. The last part of the DNA fits TRBJ2-7 better; the J call may be wrong. Sequenced sample: blood. CDR3 amino acids: CATSRDHGYEQYF. CDR3 coding DNA: TGTGCCACCAGCAGAGATCACGGCTACGAGCAGTACTTC.